The clone carrying this T cell receptor beta chain was detected many times. The antigen is unknown. This CDR3 comprises 16 residues. The germline V gene has CDR1 MGHRA and CDR2 YSYEKL. V was trimmed by 0 bases and J by 6 bases, leaving 15 bases between them. Using its own MiXCR run on the reads, TCRdb lists one record per CDR3 protein. The data hold a few hundred thousand distinct CDR3 sequences, with roughly a third observed a single time. The data were taken from a study of T cell repertoires in cytomegalovirus infection. Study details: Recently identified HLA-C-restricted CMV epitopes and well-studied HLA-B-restricted CMV epitopes were used by the study. CMV infection together with matching HLA type was indicated by public TCR beta signatures. Study results and limitations: HLA-C-restricted TCR beta clonotypes specific for CMV led the ex vivo response.

This TCR was recovered from a human donor in good health (CMV status not recorded). Some clones in this sample may be carry-over from other donors' samples. J is TRBJ1-5 and V is TRBV4-1; a weak D match, TRBD1 (6 bases). This specimen was cultured PBMCs, taken from culture after CMV antigen stimulation. CDR3 DNA sequence: TGCGCCAGCAGCCAAGACTGGGCCGAGGGGGGTCAGCCCCAGCATTTT. This codes for CASSQDWAEGGQPQHF.